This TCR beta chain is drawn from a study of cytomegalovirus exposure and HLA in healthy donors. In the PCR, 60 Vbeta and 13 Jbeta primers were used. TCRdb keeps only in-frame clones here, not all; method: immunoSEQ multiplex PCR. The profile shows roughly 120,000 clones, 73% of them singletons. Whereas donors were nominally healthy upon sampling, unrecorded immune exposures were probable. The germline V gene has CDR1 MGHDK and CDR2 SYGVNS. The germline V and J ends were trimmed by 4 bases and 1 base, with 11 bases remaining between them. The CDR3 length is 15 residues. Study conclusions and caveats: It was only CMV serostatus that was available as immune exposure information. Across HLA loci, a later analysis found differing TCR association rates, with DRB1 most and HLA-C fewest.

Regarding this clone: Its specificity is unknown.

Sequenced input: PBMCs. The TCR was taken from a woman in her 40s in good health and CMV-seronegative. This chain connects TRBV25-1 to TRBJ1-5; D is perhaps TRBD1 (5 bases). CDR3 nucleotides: TGTGCCAGCAGTGCGGGACTCCCAAGCAATCAGCCCCAGCATTTT. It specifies CASSAGLPSNQPQHF.